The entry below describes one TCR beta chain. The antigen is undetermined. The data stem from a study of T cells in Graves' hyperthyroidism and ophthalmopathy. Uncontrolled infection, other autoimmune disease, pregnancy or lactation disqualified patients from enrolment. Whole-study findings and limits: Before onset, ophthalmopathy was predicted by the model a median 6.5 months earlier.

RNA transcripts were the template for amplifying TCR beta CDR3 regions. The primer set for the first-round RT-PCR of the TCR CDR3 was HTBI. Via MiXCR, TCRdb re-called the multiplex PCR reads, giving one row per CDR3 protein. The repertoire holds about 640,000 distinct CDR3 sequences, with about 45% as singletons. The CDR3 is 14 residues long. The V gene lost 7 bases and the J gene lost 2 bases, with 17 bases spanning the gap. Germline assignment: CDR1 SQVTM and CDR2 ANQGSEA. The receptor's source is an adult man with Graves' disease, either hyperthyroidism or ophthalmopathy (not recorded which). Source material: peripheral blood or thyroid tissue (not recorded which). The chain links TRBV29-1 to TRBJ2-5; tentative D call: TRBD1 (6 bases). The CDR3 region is CSAEGDLRQETQYF. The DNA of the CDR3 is TGCAGCGCCGAGGGGGACCTGAGGCAAGAGACCCAGTACTTC.